The source of this T cell receptor beta chain is a study of OX40 agonist ivuxolimab in advanced cancers. Study information: Dose-escalation subjects each had hepatocellular carcinoma, melanoma, renal cell or head and neck cancer.

The V gene's germline CDR1 is MGHRA and CDR2 YSYEKL. This CDR3 has 12 amino acids. V was pared by 4 bases and J by 10 bases, with 11 bases between. As for this clone: The antigen remains unidentified.

Notes on the study in general: At 0.1 to 3.0 mg/kg and by week 6, CD4+ and CD8+ T cells in the blood had expanded clonally.

TCRdb's copy holds only in-frame clones and misses some; the assay was immunoSEQ multiplex PCR. The repertoire holds about 99,000 clones, with around 96% as singletons. The sequenced sample was CD4+ or CD8+ T cells sorted from blood, obtained in a trial of the OX40 agonist ivuxolimab. The origin of this receptor is an adult with an advanced solid tumor such as melanoma, head and neck, liver or kidney cancer. The chain uses TRBV4-1 and TRBJ2-1; D unresolved. The DNA for the CDR3 is TGCGCCAGCAGCCTGGACCTAGGAGAGCAGTTCTTC. It codes for CASSLDLGEQFF.